This T cell receptor beta chain was sequenced for a study of T cells in Graves' hyperthyroidism and ophthalmopathy. Disease lasting under 3 months, a NOSPECS grade of at least 4, and a Clinical Activity Score of at least 3 were features of the ophthalmopathy patients. Template material for amplifying TCR beta CDR3 regions consisted of RNA transcripts. HTBI primers were the set used in a first-round RT-PCR of the TCR CDR3. TCRdb processed the multiplex PCR reads anew with MiXCR; each CDR3 protein has one entry. The data hold about 640,000 distinct CDR3 sequences, with about a fifth observed a single time. The germline V and J ends were trimmed by 6 bases and 1 base, with 7 bases remaining between them. The germline V gene encodes CDR1 ENHRY and CDR2 SYGVKD. The CDR3 is made up of 13 amino acids.

The receptor comes from a young man with Graves' ophthalmopathy. V gene TRBV10-3 combines with J gene TRBJ1-3; TRBD1 might be the D (6 bases). Source material: blood. The CDR3 is CAISGTSGNTIYF. As DNA, the CDR3 is TGTGCCATCAGCGGGACATCTGGAAACACCATATATTTT.